The 14 T cell receptor beta chains below all came from one sample that was sequenced in a study of PD-1 blockade in classical Hodgkin lymphoma. Brentuximab vedotin exposure varied, and every patient relapsed after autologous stem cell transplantation. Researchers used magnetic negative selection to pull out pure CD4+ T cells from thawed PBMCs. Sequencing was performed with immunoSEQ multiplex PCR; in TCRdb, only in-frame clones are kept and a portion is missing. The sample includes 25,000 to 35,000 clones, approximately 83% of them seen just once. The source was CD4+ T cells from blood, collected at baseline. The receptors derive from a human donor with classical Hodgkin lymphoma.

The gene calls are TRBV6-5 and TRBJ1-4, with 9 positions matching TRBD1. The germline CDR1 and CDR2 sequences are MNHEY and SVGAGI. The junction had 6 bases not matched to a gene; V was cut back by 2 bases and J by 8 bases. CDR3 length equals 15 residues. The CDR3 coding sequence is TGTGCCAGCAGTTACGAGACAGGGGGGAGGGAAAAACTGTTTTTT. Protein: CASSYETGGREKLFF.

J is TRBJ2-5 and V is TRBV30; a weak D match, TRBD2 (5 bases). The CDR3 contains 15 residues. Trimming took off 2 bases at V and 2 bases at J, with 15 bases between the two ends. Per the germline V gene, CDR1 is GTSNPN and CDR2 is SVGIG (reference sequence). The DNA for the CDR3 is TGTGCCTGGAGTTCCCGTCGCGGGCGTCAAGAGACCCAGTACTTC. Translated: CAWSSRRGRQETQYF.

The gene calls are TRBV4-2 and TRBJ2-2; 7 bases match TRBD2. Germline CDR1 LGHNA, CDR2 YNFKEQ. Trimming at V came to 0 bases and at J to 2 bases, leaving 6 bases not matched to a gene. The CDR3 runs 17 residues. The CDR3 DNA is TGTGCCAGCAGCCAAGAATGGCTAGCGGTTAACACCGGGGAGCTGTTTTTT. Translated: CASSQEWLAVNTGELFF.

The chain is built from TRBV6-6 and TRBJ2-2; 10 positions agree with TRBD1. Trimming removed 5 bases from V and 4 bases from J; junction bases left unmatched: 7. The CDR3 covers 16 residues. In germline, CDR1 is MNHNY, CDR2 SVGAGI (reference sequence). For the CDR3, the DNA is TGTGCCAGCAGTCAAGACGGGACAGGGGTCACCGGGGAGCTGTTTTTT. Its translation: CASSQDGTGVTGELFF.

This clone was found a few times. The chain recombines TRBV5-4 with TRBJ1-2; no firm D call. The CDR3 length is 12 residues. Germline-derived CDR1 and CDR2 are SGHNT and YYREEE (reference sequence). Trimming removed 0 bases from V and 3 bases from J, with 3 bases in between. The CDR3 sequence is CASSLDYYGYTF. CDR3 coding DNA: TGTGCCAGCAGCTTGGATTACTATGGCTACACCTTC.

The chain recombines TRBV19 with TRBJ2-1, with D uncertain. Germline V lookup: CDR1 LNHDA, CDR2 SQIVND (reference sequence). This CDR3 has 16 amino acids. Trimming stripped 3 bases from V and 0 bases from J, with 12 bases between. CDR3 in DNA: TGTGCCAGTAGTATCGACACTCGGAGCTCCTACAATGAGCAGTTCTTC. Translation gives CASSIDTRSSYNEQFF.

V usage is TRBV4-3 and J usage is TRBJ2-5; the match to TRBD1 covers 8 bases. CDR3 length: 14 residues. V was clipped by 5 bases and J by 2 bases; unmatched bases: 4. Germline assignment: CDR1 LGHNA and CDR2 YSLEER. Written as DNA, the CDR3 is TGCGCCAGCAGCTCAGGGGGCAAGCAAGAGACCCAGTACTTC. Translating it yields CASSSGGKQETQYF.

The chain couples TRBV6-1 to TRBJ1-4; D possibly corresponds to TRBD1 (5 bases). Trimming took off 7 bases at V and 8 bases at J, with 20 bases between the two ends. Per germline, CDR1 MNHNS and CDR2 SASEGT. This CDR3 has 15 amino acids. CDR3: CASIPSWRQYEKLFF. The CDR3 region has the DNA TGTGCCAGCATACCCTCATGGAGACAGTACGAAAAACTGTTTTTT.

The rearrangement links TRBV5-4 to TRBJ2-5; 7 bases match TRBD2. CDR1 and CDR2 (germline): SGHNT, YYREEE (reference sequence). The CDR3 totals 15 residues. V lost 3 bases and J lost 5; bases outside the gene matches: 10. In DNA, the CDR3 is TGTGCCAGCAGCTCCGGGACTACCCTCCGGGAGACCCAGTACTTC. Translating it yields CASSSGTTLRETQYF.

This clone has only a few counts. The rearrangement joins TRBV30 to TRBJ1-1; the D is unclear. CDR3 size: 15 residues. The V end lost 3 bases, the J end lost 1 base, and 15 bases lay between the germline ends. Germline CDR1 reads GTSNPN; CDR2 reads SVGIG (reference sequence). This CDR3 reads CAWRPSVQRNTEAFF. The DNA for the CDR3 is TGTGCCTGGAGGCCATCAGTGCAGAGGAACACTGAAGCTTTCTTT. The variable domain in full, with the rest retrieved from reference TRBV30 and TRBJ1-1, is SQTIHQWPATLVQPVGSPLSLECTVEGTSNPNLYWYRQAAGRGLQLLFYSVGIGQISSEVPQNLSASRPQDRQFILSSKKLLLSDSGFYLCAWRPSVQRNTEAFFGQGTRLTVV.

This sequence joins TRBV2 and TRBJ1-5, with D possibly being TRBD1 (6 bases). The germline V gene has CDR1 SNHLY and CDR2 FYNNEI. The CDR3 is 14 residues long. The V gene lost 5 bases and the J gene lost 0 bases, with 8 bases spanning the gap. The CDR3 loop is CASSRTDSNQPQHF. The CDR3 coding sequence is TGTGCCAGCAGTAGGACAGATAGCAATCAGCCCCAGCATTTT. Using reference TRBV2 and TRBJ1-5 for the parts outside the CDR3, the full variable domain is EPEVTQTPSHQVTQMGQEVILRCVPISNHLYFYWYRQILGQKVEFLVSFYNNEISEKSEIFDDQFSVERPDGSNFTLKIRSTKLEDSAMYFCASSRTDSNQPQHFGDGTRLSIL.

The J gene is TRBJ2-3, the V gene TRBV5-1; a weak D match, TRBD2 (5 bases). V shed 0 bases and J shed 2 bases, with 10 bases lying between them. Germline V gives CDR1 SGHRS, CDR2 YFSETQ. CDR3 length equals 15 residues. The CDR3 bases are TGCGCCAGCAGCTTGGAGGGAGCCCCCACAGATACGCAGTATTTT. Translation gives CASSLEGAPTDTQYF.

J is TRBJ1-1 and V is TRBV5-4; a weak D match, TRBD1 (5 bases). With 4 bases removed from V and 1 base from J, the gap between germline ends came to 11 bases. The CDR3 consists of 14 residues. The germline CDR1 and CDR2 sequences are SGHNT and YYREEE (reference sequence). CDR3 sequence reads: CASSTGLGNTEAFF. In DNA form, the CDR3 reads TGTGCCAGCAGCACGGGGCTCGGGAACACTGAAGCTTTCTTT. Complete variable domain (other parts from reference TRBV5-4 and TRBJ1-1): ETGVTQSPTHLIKTRGQQVTLRCSSQSGHNTVSWYQQALGQGPQFIFQYYREEENGRGNFPPRFSGLQFPNYSSELNVNALELDDSALYLCASSTGLGNTEAFFGQGTRLTVV.

CDR3 region: CSVLRGRGEKLFF. CDR3 in DNA: TGCAGCGTTTTGAGAGGTCGGGGTGAAAAACTGTTTTTT. This chain joins TRBV29-1 and TRBJ1-4; D not resolved. V dropped 5 bases and J dropped 7 bases, with 14 bases sitting between them. Germline CDR1 SQVTM, CDR2 ANQGSEA. The CDR3 contains 13 residues.